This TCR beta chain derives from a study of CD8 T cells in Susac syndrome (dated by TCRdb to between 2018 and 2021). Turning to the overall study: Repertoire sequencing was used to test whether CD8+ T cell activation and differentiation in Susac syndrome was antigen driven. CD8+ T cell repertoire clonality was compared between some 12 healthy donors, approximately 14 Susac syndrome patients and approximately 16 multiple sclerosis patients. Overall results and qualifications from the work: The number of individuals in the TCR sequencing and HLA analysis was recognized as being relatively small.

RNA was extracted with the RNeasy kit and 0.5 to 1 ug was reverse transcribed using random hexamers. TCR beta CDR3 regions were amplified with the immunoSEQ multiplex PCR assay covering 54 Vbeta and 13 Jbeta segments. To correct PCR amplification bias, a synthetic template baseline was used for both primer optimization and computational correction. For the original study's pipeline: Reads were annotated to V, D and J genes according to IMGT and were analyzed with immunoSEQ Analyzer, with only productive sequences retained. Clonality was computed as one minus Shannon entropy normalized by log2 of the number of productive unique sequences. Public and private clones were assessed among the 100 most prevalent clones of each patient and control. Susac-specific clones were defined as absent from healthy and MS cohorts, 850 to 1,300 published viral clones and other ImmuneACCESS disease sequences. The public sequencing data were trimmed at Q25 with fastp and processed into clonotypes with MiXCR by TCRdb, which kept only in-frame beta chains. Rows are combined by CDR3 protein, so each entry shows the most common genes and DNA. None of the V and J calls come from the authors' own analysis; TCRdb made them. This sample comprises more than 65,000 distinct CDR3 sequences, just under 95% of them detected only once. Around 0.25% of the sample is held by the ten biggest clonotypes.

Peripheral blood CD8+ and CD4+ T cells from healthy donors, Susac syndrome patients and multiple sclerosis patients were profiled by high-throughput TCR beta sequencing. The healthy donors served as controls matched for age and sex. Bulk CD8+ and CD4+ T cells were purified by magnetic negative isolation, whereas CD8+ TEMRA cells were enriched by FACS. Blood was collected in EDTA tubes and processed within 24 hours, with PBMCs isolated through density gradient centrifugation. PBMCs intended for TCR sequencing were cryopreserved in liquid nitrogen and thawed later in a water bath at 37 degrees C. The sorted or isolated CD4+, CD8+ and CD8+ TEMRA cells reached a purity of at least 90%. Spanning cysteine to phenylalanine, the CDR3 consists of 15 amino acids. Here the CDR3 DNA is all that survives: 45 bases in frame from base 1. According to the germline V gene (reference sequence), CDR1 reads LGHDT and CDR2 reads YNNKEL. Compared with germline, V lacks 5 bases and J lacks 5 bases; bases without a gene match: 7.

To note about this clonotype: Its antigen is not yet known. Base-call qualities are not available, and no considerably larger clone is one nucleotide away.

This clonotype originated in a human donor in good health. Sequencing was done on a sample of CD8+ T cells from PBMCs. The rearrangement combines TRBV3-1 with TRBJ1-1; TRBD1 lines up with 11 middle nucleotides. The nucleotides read TGTGCCAGCAGCGAGGGACAGGGGGTATGGACTGAAGCTTTCTTT. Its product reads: CASSEGQGVWTEAFF.